Given below is one TCR beta chain in context. Antigen: not known. The CDR3 covers 17 residues. Unmatched junction bases numbered 11, after V lost 3 bases and J lost 2 bases. Looked up from germline, CDR1 is SGHVS and CDR2 is FQNEAQ. As for treatment: approximately nine-day PBMC culture with coronavirus spike peptide pools or control peptides (ViraFEST assay). The data were obtained in a study of vaccination and CD4 T cells after COVID-19. At the Johns Hopkins FTIC core, DNA taken from cultured CD4+ T cells was sequenced by way of the Oncomine TCR Beta short-read assay. TCRdb re-called the PCR reads with MiXCR, one entry per CDR3 protein. The sample includes 20,000 to 25,000 distinct CDR3 sequences, roughly 60% seen only once; the top ten take roughly 23%.

The sequences come from CD4+ T cells from blood, cultured in vitro, collected before SARS-CoV-2 vaccination. The chain recombines TRBV7-8 with TRBJ2-3; the match to TRBD2 covers 7 bases. This clonotype was obtained from a human donor who received a COVID-19 vaccine. The CDR3 loop reads CASSFSGGGILTDTQYF. In nucleotides, the CDR3 is TGTGCCAGCAGCTTCTCTGGCGGGGGAATTCTCACAGATACGCAGTATTTT.